Detailed here is one TCR beta chain. Its antigen is undetermined. This sample was included in a study of post-analysis software for immune sequencing data. Unique molecular identifiers featured in each of the TCR beta cDNA libraries. TCRdb analysed the PCR reads with MiXCR anew, one entry per CDR3 protein. This sample carries hundreds of thousands of distinct CDR3 sequences, 44% of them seen once, and the ten largest clones take around 1.7%. The CDR3 is 17 amino acids. CDR1 is SGHTA, CDR2 FQGNSA, per germline. Losses at the gene ends were 5 bases for V and 9 bases for J; bases not matched to a gene: 16. Regarding the study as a whole: Among four to six TRBV segments more frequent in patients than controls were TRBV5-6, TRBV5-1 and TRBV20-1.

The gene calls are TRBV7-2 and TRBJ2-1; 10 bases line up with TRBD2. The sample taken for sequencing was blood. The TCR sequence derives from a girl aged 5-17 years with multiple sclerosis. The CDR3 reads CASSPRQGLAGESEQFF. CDR3 nucleotide sequence: TGTGCCAGCAGCCCTCGCCAAGGGCTAGCGGGGGAAAGTGAGCAGTTCTTC.